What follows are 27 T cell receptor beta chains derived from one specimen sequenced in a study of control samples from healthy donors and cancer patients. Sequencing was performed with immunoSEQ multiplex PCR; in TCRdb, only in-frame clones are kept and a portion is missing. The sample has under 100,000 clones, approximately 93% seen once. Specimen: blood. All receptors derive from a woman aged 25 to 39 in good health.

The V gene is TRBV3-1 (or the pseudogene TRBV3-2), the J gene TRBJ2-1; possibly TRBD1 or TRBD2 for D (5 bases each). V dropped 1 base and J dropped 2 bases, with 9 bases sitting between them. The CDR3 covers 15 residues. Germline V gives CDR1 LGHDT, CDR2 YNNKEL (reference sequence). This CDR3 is CASSQGDRAYNEQFF. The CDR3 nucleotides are TGTGCCAGCAGCCAAGGGGACCGAGCCTACAATGAGCAGTTCTTC.

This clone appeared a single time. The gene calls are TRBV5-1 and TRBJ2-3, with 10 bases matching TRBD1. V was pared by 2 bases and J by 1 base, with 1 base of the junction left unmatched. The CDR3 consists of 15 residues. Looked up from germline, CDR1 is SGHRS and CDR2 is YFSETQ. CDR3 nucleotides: TGCGCCAGCAGCTTCGGGACAGGGGGCACAGATACGCAGTATTTT. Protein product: CASSFGTGGTDTQYF.

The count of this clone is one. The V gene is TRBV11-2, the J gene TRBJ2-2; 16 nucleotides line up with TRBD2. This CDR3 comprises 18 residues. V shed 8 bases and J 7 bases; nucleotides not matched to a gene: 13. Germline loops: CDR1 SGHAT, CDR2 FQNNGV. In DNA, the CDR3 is TGTGCCAGCCGTCGTTCCGGGACTAGCGGGGGGGCAATCGGGGAGCTGTTTTTT. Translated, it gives CASRRSGTSGGAIGELFF. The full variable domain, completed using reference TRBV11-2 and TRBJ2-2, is EAGVAQSPRYKIIEKRQSVAFWCNPISGHATLYWYQQILGQGPKLLIQFQNNGVVDDSQLPKDRFSAERLKGVDSTLKIQPAKLEDSAVYLCASRRSGTSGGAIGELFFGEGSRLTVL.

This CDR3 reads CASSITPNTEAFF. CDR3 DNA: TGTGCCAGTAGTATAACCCCGAACACTGAAGCTTTCTTT. This chain connects TRBV19 to TRBJ1-1; D ambiguous. From germline, CDR1 is LNHDA and CDR2 SQIVND (reference sequence). V lost 2 bases, J lost 1 base, and 5 bases lay in between. CDR3 length: 13 residues. The full variable domain, rest sourced from reference TRBV19 and TRBJ1-1, is DGGITQSPKYLFRKEGQNVTLSCEQNLNHDAMYWYRQDPGQGLRLIYYSQIVNDFQKGDIAEGYSVSREKKESFPLTVTSAQKNPTAFYLCASSITPNTEAFFGQGTRLTVV.

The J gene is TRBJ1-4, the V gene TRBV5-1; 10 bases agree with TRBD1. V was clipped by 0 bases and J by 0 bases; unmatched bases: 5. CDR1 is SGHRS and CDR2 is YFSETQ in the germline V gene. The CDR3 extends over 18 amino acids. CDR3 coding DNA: TGCGCCAGCAGCTTGGAGGGACAGGGGACCGCAACTAATGAAAAACTGTTTTTT. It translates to CASSLEGQGTATNEKLFF.

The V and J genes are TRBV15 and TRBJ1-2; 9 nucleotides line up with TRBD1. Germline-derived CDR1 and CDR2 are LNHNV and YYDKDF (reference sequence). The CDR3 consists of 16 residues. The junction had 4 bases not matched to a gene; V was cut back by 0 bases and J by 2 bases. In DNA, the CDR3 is TGTGCCACCAGCAGAGAATACAGGGGGCCGAACTATGGCTACACCTTC. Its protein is CATSREYRGPNYGYTF.

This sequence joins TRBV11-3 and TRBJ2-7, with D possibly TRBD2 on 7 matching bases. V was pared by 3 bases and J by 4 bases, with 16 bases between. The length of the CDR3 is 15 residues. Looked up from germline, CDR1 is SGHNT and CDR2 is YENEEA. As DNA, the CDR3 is TGTGCCAGCAGCTTTGGAGGGGGGGCTACGTACGAGCAGTACTTC. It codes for CASSFGGGATYEQYF.

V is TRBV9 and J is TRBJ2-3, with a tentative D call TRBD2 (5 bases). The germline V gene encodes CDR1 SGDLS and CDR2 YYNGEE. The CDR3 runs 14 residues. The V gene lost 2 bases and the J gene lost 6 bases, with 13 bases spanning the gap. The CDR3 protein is CASSVFGSVDTQYF. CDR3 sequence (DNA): TGTGCCAGCAGCGTTTTTGGGAGTGTGGATACGCAGTATTTT. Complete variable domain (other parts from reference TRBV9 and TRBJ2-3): DSGVTQTPKHLITATGQRVTLRCSPRSGDLSVYWYQQSLDQGLQFLIQYYNGEERAKGNILERFSAQQFPDLHSELNLSSLELGDSALYFCASSVFGSVDTQYFGPGTRLTVL.

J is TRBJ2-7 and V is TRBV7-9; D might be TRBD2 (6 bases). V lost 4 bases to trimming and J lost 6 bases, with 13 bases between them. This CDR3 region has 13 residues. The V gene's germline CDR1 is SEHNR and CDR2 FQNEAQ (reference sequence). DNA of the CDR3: TGTGCCAGCAGCTCCGGGAGCCTAGTCGAGCAGTACTTC. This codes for CASSSGSLVEQYF.

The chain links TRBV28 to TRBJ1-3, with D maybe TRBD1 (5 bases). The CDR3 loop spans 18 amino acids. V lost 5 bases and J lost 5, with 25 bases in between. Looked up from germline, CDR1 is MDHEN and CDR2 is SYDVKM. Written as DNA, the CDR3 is TGTGCCAGCAGTCCACCGACATGGTTATGGGGGGTGCGAAACACCATATATTTT. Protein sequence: CASSPPTWLWGVRNTIYF.

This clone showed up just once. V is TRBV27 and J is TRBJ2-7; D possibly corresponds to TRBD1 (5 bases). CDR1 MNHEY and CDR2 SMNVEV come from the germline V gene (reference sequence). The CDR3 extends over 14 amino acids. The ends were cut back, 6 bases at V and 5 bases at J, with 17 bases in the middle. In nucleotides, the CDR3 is TGTGCCAGCAGGGTATACAGGAAAGGCCACGAGCAGTACTTC. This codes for CASRVYRKGHEQYF.

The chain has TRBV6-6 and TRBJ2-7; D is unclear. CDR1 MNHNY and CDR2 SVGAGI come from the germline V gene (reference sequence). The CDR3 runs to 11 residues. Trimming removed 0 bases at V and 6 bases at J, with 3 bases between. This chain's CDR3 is CASSYSREQYF. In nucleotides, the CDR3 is TGTGCCAGCAGTTACTCCCGCGAGCAGTACTTC.

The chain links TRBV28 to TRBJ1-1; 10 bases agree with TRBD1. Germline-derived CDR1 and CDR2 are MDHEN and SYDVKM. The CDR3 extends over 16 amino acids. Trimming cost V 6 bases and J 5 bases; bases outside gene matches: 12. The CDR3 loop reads CASSYRQGAFGTEAFF. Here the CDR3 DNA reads TGTGCCAGCAGCTACCGACAGGGGGCTTTTGGAACTGAAGCTTTCTTT.

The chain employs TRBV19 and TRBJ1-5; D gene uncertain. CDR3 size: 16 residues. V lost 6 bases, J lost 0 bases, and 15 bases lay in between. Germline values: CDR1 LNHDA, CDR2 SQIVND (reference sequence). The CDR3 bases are TGTGCCAGTAGGGCGGGCAGTCAATATAGCAATCAGCCCCAGCATTTT. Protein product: CASRAGSQYSNQPQHF. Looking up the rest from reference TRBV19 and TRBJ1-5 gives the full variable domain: DGGITQSPKYLFRKEGQNVTLSCEQNLNHDAMYWYRQDPGQGLRLIYYSQIVNDFQKGDIAEGYSVSREKKESFPLTVTSAQKNPTAFYLCASRAGSQYSNQPQHFGDGTRLSIL.

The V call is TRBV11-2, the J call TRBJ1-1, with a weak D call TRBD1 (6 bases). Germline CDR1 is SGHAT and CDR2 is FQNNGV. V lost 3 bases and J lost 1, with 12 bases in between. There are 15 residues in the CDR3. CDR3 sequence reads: CASSFLGQKNTEAFF. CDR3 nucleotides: TGTGCCAGCAGCTTCCTAGGACAGAAGAACACTGAAGCTTTCTTT.

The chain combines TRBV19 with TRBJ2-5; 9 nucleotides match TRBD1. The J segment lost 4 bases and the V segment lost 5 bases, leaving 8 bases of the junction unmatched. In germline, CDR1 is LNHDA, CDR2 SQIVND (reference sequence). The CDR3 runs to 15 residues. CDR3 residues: CASSSGTGRGETQYF. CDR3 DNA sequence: TGTGCCAGTAGTTCCGGGACAGGGAGAGGAGAGACCCAGTACTTC.

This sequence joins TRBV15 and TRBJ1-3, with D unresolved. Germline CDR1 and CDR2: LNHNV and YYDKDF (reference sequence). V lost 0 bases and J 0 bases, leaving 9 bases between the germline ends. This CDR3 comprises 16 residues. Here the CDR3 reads CATSRDRASSGNTIYF. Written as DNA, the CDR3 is TGTGCCACCAGCAGAGATCGAGCCTCCTCTGGAAACACCATATATTTT.

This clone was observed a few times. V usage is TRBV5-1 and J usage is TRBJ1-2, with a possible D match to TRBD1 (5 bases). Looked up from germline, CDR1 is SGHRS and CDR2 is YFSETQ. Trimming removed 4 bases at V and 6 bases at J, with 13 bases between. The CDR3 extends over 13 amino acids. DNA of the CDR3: TGCGCCAGCAGCAGCGGTCGGGGGGATGGCTACACCTTC. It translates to CASSSGRGDGYTF.

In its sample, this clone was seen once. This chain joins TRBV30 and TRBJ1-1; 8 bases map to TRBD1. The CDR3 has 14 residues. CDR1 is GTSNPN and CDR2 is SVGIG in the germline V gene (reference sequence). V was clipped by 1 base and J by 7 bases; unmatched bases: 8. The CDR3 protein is CAWSATGGGGEAFF. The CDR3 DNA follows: TGTGCCTGGAGTGCTACAGGGGGTGGGGGTGAAGCTTTCTTT.

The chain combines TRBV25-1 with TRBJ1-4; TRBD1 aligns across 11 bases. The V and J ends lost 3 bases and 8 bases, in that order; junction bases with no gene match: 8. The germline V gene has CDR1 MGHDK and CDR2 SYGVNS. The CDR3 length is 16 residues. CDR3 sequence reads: CASSDWTGGVGEKLFF. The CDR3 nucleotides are TGTGCCAGCAGTGATTGGACAGGGGGCGTTGGAGAAAAACTGTTTTTT.

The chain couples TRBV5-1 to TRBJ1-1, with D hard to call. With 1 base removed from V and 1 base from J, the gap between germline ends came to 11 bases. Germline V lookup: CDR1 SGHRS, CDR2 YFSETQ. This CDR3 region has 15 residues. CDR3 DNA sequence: TGCGCCAGCAGCTTGACCTCAGGAAGGAACACTGAAGCTTTCTTT. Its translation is CASSLTSGRNTEAFF.

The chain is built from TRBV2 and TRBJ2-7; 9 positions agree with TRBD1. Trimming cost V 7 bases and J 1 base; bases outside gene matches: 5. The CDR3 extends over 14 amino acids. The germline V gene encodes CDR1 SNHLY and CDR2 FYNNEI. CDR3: CASTNRGLSYEQYF. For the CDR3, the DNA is TGTGCCAGCACCAACAGGGGGCTGTCCTACGAGCAGTACTTC. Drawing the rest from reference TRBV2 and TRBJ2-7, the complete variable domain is EPEVTQTPSHQVTQMGQEVILRCVPISNHLYFYWYRQILGQKVEFLVSFYNNEISEKSEIFDDQFSVERPDGSNFTLKIRSTKLEDSAMYFCASTNRGLSYEQYFGPGTRLTVT.

CDR3 sequence: CASSLSRTGNYGYTF. In nucleotides, the CDR3 is TGTGCCAGCAGTTTATCCCGGACAGGGAACTATGGCTACACCTTC. The genes are TRBV27 and TRBJ1-2, with 8 bases that match TRBD1. Germline CDR1 MNHEY, CDR2 SMNVEV (reference sequence). Trimming cost V 0 bases and J 2 bases; bases outside gene matches: 2. The CDR3 has 15 residues.

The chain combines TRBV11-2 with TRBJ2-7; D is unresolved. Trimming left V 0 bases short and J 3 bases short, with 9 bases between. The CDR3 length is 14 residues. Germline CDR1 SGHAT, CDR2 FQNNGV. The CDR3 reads CASSLEVTLYEQYF. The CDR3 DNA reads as TGTGCCAGCAGCTTAGAGGTAACGCTCTACGAGCAGTACTTC.

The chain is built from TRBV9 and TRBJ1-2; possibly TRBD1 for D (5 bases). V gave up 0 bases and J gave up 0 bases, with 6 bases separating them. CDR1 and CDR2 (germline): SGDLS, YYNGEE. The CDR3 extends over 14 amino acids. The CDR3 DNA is TGTGCCAGCAGCGTAGCACAGGCTAACTATGGCTACACCTTC. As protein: CASSVAQANYGYTF.

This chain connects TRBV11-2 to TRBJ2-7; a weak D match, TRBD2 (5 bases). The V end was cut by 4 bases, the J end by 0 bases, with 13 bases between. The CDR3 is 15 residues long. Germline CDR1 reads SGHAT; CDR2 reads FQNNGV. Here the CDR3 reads CASSWELESSYEQYF. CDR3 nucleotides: TGTGCCAGCAGCTGGGAGCTGGAAAGCTCCTACGAGCAGTACTTC.

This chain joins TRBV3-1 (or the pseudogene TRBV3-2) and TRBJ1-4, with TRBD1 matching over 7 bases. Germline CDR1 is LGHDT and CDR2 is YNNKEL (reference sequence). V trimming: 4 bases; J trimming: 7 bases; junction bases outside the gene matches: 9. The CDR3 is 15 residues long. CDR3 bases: TGTGCCAGCAGCCTCACAGGGGATCCGCCTGAAAAACTGTTTTTT. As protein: CASSLTGDPPEKLFF.